Following are 23 T cell receptor beta chains from one sample sequenced in a study of CD4+ T cells in melanoma. Sequencing was performed with immunoSEQ multiplex PCR; in TCRdb, only in-frame clones are kept and a portion is missing. The data show roughly 12,000 clones, over 60% seen once. Sequencing used cells from a culture (not recorded whether cultured in vitro). The receptors come from a human donor with melanoma.

This chain links TRBV19 with TRBJ1-5; D call uncertain. V was pared by 6 bases and J by 11 bases, with 17 bases between. The CDR3 totals 13 residues. From germline, CDR1 is LNHDA and CDR2 SQIVND (reference sequence). The CDR3 DNA reads as TGTGCCAGTAGGGCCGGGTTGCGGTCAGCCCAGCATTTT. It translates to CASRAGLRSAQHF. Full variable domain (outside the CDR3, taken from reference TRBV19 and TRBJ1-5): DGGITQSPKYLFRKEGQNVTLSCEQNLNHDAMYWYRQDPGQGLRLIYYSQIVNDFQKGDIAEGYSVSREKKESFPLTVTSAQKNPTAFYLCASRAGLRSAQHFGDGTRLSIL.

The chain employs TRBV7-3 and TRBJ2-1; tentative D call: TRBD2 (6 bases). The V and J ends lost 4 bases and 7 bases respectively, with 17 bases between them. The CDR3 contains 15 residues. Germline CDR1 and CDR2: SGHTA and FQGTGA. The CDR3 region has the DNA TGTGCCAGCAGCTCAACCGGGACTGCTTCGAATGAGCAGTTCTTC. It is translated as CASSSTGTASNEQFF.

This CDR3 is CASSYLGAGNTIYF. CDR3 sequence (DNA): TGTGCCAGCAGTTATTTAGGAGCTGGAAACACCATATATTTT. V and J are TRBV6-5 and TRBJ1-3; D is unclear. CDR1 is MNHEY, CDR2 SVGAGI, per germline. The V end was cut by 3 bases, the J end by 2 bases, with 8 bases between. CDR3 size: 14 residues.

This clone qualifies as medium-sized. The rearrangement joins TRBV4-2 to TRBJ1-5, with D possibly matching TRBD1 (5 bases). This CDR3 spans 15 amino acids. CDR1 is LGHNA and CDR2 is YNFKEQ in the germline V gene. V was pared by 3 bases and J by 4 bases, with 13 bases between. CDR3 amino acids: CASSHVGVVNQPQHF. The CDR3 DNA is TGTGCCAGCAGCCATGTAGGGGTGGTGAATCAGCCCCAGCATTTT.

This chain uses TRBV30 with TRBJ2-6; D is possibly TRBD2 (5 bases). V was pared by 3 bases and J by 0 bases, with 12 bases between. There are 16 residues in the CDR3. CDR1 GTSNPN and CDR2 SVGIG come from the germline V gene (reference sequence). The CDR3 DNA sequence: TGTGCCTGGAGGAGGGTCCGGACCTCTGGGGCCAACGTCCTGACTTTC. This codes for CAWRRVRTSGANVLTF.

The chain joins TRBV7-9 to TRBJ2-1; no firm D call. The CDR3 extends over 18 amino acids. Germline V gene data show CDR1 as SEHNR and CDR2 as FQNEAQ (reference sequence). With 6 bases removed from V and 0 bases from J, the gap between germline ends came to 21 bases. CDR3 in DNA: TGTGCCAGCAGACGACCGTCACAAAACCCCAGCTCCTACAATGAGCAGTTCTTC. The encoded protein is CASRRPSQNPSSYNEQFF. The variable domain in full, completed from reference TRBV7-9 and TRBJ2-1, reads DTGVSQNPRHKITKRGQNVTFRCDPISEHNRLYWYRQTLGQGPEFLTYFQNEAQLEKSRLLSDRFSAERPKGSFSTLEIQRTEQGDSAMYLCASRRPSQNPSSYNEQFFGPGTRLTVL.

This chain joins TRBV20-1 and TRBJ2-3, with D maybe TRBD1 (6 bases). The germline V and J ends were trimmed by 3 bases and 13 bases, with 11 bases remaining between them. The CDR3 covers 10 residues. Looked up from germline, CDR1 is DFQATT and CDR2 is SNEGSKA (reference sequence). CDR3 DNA sequence: TGCAGTGCTAGTTTGGGGGCCGAGTATTTT. Its protein product is CSASLGAEYF.

The chain uses TRBV30 and TRBJ2-1; possibly TRBD1 for D (5 bases). The germline V and J ends were trimmed by 0 bases and 9 bases, with 12 bases remaining between them. Germline assignment: CDR1 GTSNPN and CDR2 SVGIG (reference sequence). This CDR3 has 13 residues. CDR3 DNA: TGTGCCTGGAGTGTAAGGGGCCCGTTTGAGCAGTTCTTC. Amino acids: CAWSVRGPFEQFF.

This clone was counted between two and nine times. This chain joins TRBV2 and TRBJ2-2, with TRBD1 matching 8 bases. CDR1 SNHLY and CDR2 FYNNEI come from the germline V gene. The CDR3 totals 13 residues. V shed 8 bases, J shed 6 bases, and the junction held 5 bases outside the gene matches. The DNA of the CDR3 is TGTGCCAGCCGGACAGGGTCGGCCGGGGAGCTGTTTTTT. The encoded protein is CASRTGSAGELFF.

The chain is built from TRBV2 and TRBJ2-2; TRBD1 agrees at 7 bases. V shed 6 bases, J shed 6 bases, and the junction held 7 bases outside the gene matches. Germline loops: CDR1 SNHLY, CDR2 FYNNEI. The CDR3 runs to 14 residues. The CDR3 loop is CASRRRQGPGELFF. The DNA of the CDR3 is TGTGCCAGCAGGAGACGACAGGGACCCGGGGAGCTGTTTTTT.

The V and J genes are TRBV2 and TRBJ2-3; D perhaps matches TRBD1 (6 bases). V lost 8 bases, J lost 0 bases, and 15 bases lay in between. The CDR3 totals 15 residues. Germline CDR1 reads SNHLY; CDR2 reads FYNNEI. CDR3 amino acids: CASRAQGLSTDTQYF. CDR3 nucleotide sequence: TGTGCCAGCCGGGCGCAGGGGTTAAGCACAGATACGCAGTATTTT.

J is TRBJ1-2 and V is TRBV29-1, with TRBD1 as a possible D gene (6 bases). Between the trimmed V and J ends, which lost 3 bases and 8 bases, there was a span of 16 bases. This CDR3 comprises 13 residues. Germline assignment: CDR1 SQVTM and CDR2 ANQGSEA. The CDR3 sequence: CSVEVGQSVGYTF. The DNA for the CDR3 is TGCAGCGTTGAGGTGGGACAATCGGTGGGCTACACCTTC.

The rearrangement links TRBV18 to TRBJ2-7; perhaps TRBD2 as D (6 bases). Germline CDR1 KGHSH, CDR2 LQKENI. The CDR3 extends over 13 amino acids. V gave up 6 bases and J gave up 0 bases, with 9 bases separating them. CDR3 amino acids: CASSRGFSYEQYF. CDR3 DNA sequence: TGTGCCAGCTCTCGGGGGTTCTCCTACGAGCAGTACTTC.

In its sample, this clone was seen a few times. This chain joins TRBV30 and TRBJ1-1; D not resolved. The CDR3 is 11 amino acids. Looked up from germline, CDR1 is GTSNPN and CDR2 is SVGIG (reference sequence). V was cut by 3 bases and J by 2 bases, with 4 bases left in between. The CDR3 spells CAWRGNTEAFF. Written as DNA, the CDR3 is TGTGCCTGGAGGGGTAACACTGAAGCTTTCTTT.

The chain uses TRBV18 and TRBJ1-5; D uncertain. This CDR3 region has 13 residues. Germline values: CDR1 KGHSH, CDR2 LQKENI. The V end lost 3 bases, the J end lost 4 bases, and 7 bases lay between the germline ends. CDR3 loop: CASSPARNQPQHF. The CDR3 bases are TGTGCCAGCTCACCCGCTCGGAATCAGCCCCAGCATTTT. Looking up the rest from reference TRBV18 and TRBJ1-5 gives the full variable domain: NAGVMQNPRHLVRRRGQEARLRCSPMKGHSHVYWYRQLPEEGLKFMVYLQKENIIDESGMPKERFSAEFPKEGPSILRIQQVVRGDSAAYFCASSPARNQPQHFGDGTRLSIL.

This clone qualifies as medium-sized. The chain has TRBV28 and TRBJ1-2; a possible D gene is TRBD1 (6 bases). Looked up from germline, CDR1 is MDHEN and CDR2 is SYDVKM. The CDR3 runs 14 residues. Trimming took off 3 bases at V and 4 bases at J, with 12 bases between the two ends. CDR3 loop: CASSLRGASYGYTF. CDR3 DNA: TGTGCCAGCAGTTTGCGGGGGGCCAGCTATGGCTACACCTTC.

The chain is built from TRBV5-4 and TRBJ2-4; 10 positions agree with TRBD1. V lost 4 bases and J lost 12; bases outside the gene matches: 16. Germline assignment: CDR1 SGHNT and CDR2 YYREEE (reference sequence). CDR3 length: 16 residues. The CDR3 sequence: CASSPGGDRGPLSQYF. The CDR3 nucleotides read TGTGCCAGCAGCCCCGGGGGGGACAGGGGACCCCTTAGTCAGTACTTC.

The V call is TRBV10-2, the J call TRBJ1-1; D gene ambiguous. This CDR3 is built from 14 residues. Trimming took off 3 bases at V and 1 base at J, with 9 bases between the two ends. Germline CDR1 reads WSHSY; CDR2 reads SAAADI. CDR3 residues: CASSEAGRNTEAFF. In nucleotides, the CDR3 is TGCGCCAGCAGTGAAGCAGGTCGGAACACTGAAGCTTTCTTT.

This clone has only a few counts. The V gene is TRBV2, the J gene TRBJ1-1; D is undetermined. V lost 8 bases and J 1 base, leaving 14 bases between the germline ends. CDR3 length: 14 amino acids. Germline loops: CDR1 SNHLY, CDR2 FYNNEI. This CDR3 reads CASGRINQNTEAFF. In DNA form, the CDR3 reads TGTGCCAGCGGCCGGATTAATCAGAACACTGAAGCTTTCTTT.

The chain links TRBV18 to TRBJ2-1; 9 bases align to TRBD1. This CDR3 contains 16 residues. CDR1 and CDR2 from the germline V gene are KGHSH and LQKENI. After removal of 3 bases from V and 3 bases from J, the junction contained 6 bases not matched to a gene. CDR3 nucleotide sequence: TGTGCCAGCTCACCCCCGGGACAGGGAATCTACAATGAGCAGTTCTTC. Its translation: CASSPPGQGIYNEQFF.

J is TRBJ2-2 and V is TRBV6-5; D is perhaps TRBD1 (5 bases). Trimming took 2 bases from V and 5 from J, leaving 9 bases between them. CDR3 length equals 14 residues. CDR1 is MNHEY and CDR2 is SVGAGI in the germline V gene. The CDR3 DNA reads as TGTGCCAGCAGTTACGACTCAGGGACCGGGGAGCTGTTTTTT. Its translation: CASSYDSGTGELFF.

The rearrangement links TRBV12-5 to TRBJ2-3; 10 bases map to TRBD2. Germline-derived CDR1 and CDR2 are LGHNT and FRNRAP. V lost 1 base, J lost 4 bases, and 2 bases stayed unmatched. CDR3 size: 15 residues. The CDR3 DNA reads TGTGCTAGTGGTTTGGAGCTAGCGGGGGCAGATACGCAGTATTTT. Encoded protein: CASGLELAGADTQYF.

The V call is TRBV5-1, the J call TRBJ1-5; D not resolved. The CDR3 spans 15 residues. Germline V CDR1 and CDR2: SGHRS, YFSETQ. Trimming cost V 0 bases and J 0 bases, with 7 bases left between them. The CDR3 coding sequence is TGCGCCAGCAGCTTGGACAGCAATAGCAATCAGCCCCAGCATTTT. It is translated as CASSLDSNSNQPQHF.